This T cell receptor beta chain was documented in a study of T cell clones after liver transplantation (dated 2019 in TCRdb). Looking at the study overall: Samples were obtained from ITN030ST, a randomized trial in which withdrawal of immunosuppression was attempted within 2 years of liver transplantation. A cohort of 8 liver transplant recipients was studied, of whom 3 were classified as tolerant and 5 as non-tolerant. Blood samples were collected pre-transplant, pre-randomization before withdrawal, and post-randomization after either complete withdrawal or failed withdrawal. Third party-reactive TCRbeta sequences were also identified from pre-transplant MLRs to serve as an antigen-independent comparator for donor-reactive sequences. Tolerance was defined as complete withdrawal of immunosuppression for at least one year without a rise in liver enzymes beyond twice the upper limit of normal. After a pre-transplant mixed lymphocyte reaction, TCRbeta sequencing was used to pinpoint donor-reactive T cell clones, which were subsequently tracked in post-transplant blood. Subjects received no induction therapy and standard immunosuppression until randomization at 12-24 months post-transplant. Three of the eight recipients were HCV-positive; the others were transplanted for non-autoimmune, non-viral indications.

Overall results and qualifications from the work: In a couple of subjects, low numbers of available donor cells limited the measurable donor-reactive repertoire. Because of small, heterogeneous patient numbers and non-standardized post-transplant time points, the conclusions were only preliminary. In 5 of 8 subjects, circulating donor-reactive CD4 TCRbeta sequences decreased significantly after transplant, regardless of tolerance or HCV status. Donor-reactive sequences decreased more than third party-reactive sequences, which suggests partial antigen-specific deletion that was not related to withdrawal success. When repertoire turnover was taken into account, detection of donor-reactive sequences was significantly reduced in 7 of 8 subjects for CD4 and in 8 of 8 subjects for CD8. Without allograft tissue specimens, donor-reactive T cells may have migrated into the graft rather than being deleted.

Trimming costs V 7 bases and J 3 bases, and their ends lie 12 bases apart. Measured from the cysteine to the phenylalanine, the CDR3 is 14 residues long. The only DNA kept is the CDR3, 42 bases in frame from the first base. CDR1 and CDR2, per the germline V gene (reference sequence), are SEHNR and FQNEAQ. For this clone: Its antigen specificity is not known. Per-base qualities were not stored, and no clone one base away is much larger.

High-throughput TCRbeta CDR3 sequencing of frozen genomic DNA was performed by immunoSEQ, including PCR amplification, mapping, bias correction and internal controls. Per the original workflow: Productive rearrangements were kept, and unique TCRbeta sequences were defined by CDR3 nucleotide sequence plus V and J gene. Donor-reactive sequences required at least 5-fold expansion in CFSE-low cells versus unstimulated pre-transplant cells and at least 0.01% frequency. Per-subject minimum frequency thresholds, based on the lowest-template unstimulated sample, ensured at least 90% detection power. Jensen-Shannon divergence between the top 1000 TCRbeta sequences after and before transplant was used to measure repertoire turnover. Two-sided Fisher's exact tests were used to test for changes in the detection of donor-reactive sequences. TCRdb limited this immuneACCESS table to in-frame rearrangements with V and J called. A share of clones is missing; checked studies link under half to unresolved V genes, and the rest is unexplained. From that table come the V and J calls and clone size; the DNA was used to work out D and trimming. The sample has around 110,000 clones on record, 90% of them singletons. The ten most abundant clones make up approximately 0.84% of the sample.

Thawed unstimulated PBMCs were stained for CD3, CD4 and CD8 and FACS-sorted into CD3+CD4+ and CD3+CD8+ populations. All 8 studied subjects were randomized to withdrawal of immunosuppression. Genomic DNA was isolated with the Qiagen DNeasy Blood and Tissue Kit. The sample in question was CD4+ T cells from blood, obtained 12 months after liver transplant. The V gene is TRBV7-9 and the J gene is TRBJ2-2; D gene: possibly TRBD1, on 5 matching bases. The clonotype comes from a human patient who received a liver transplant. After transplantation, some T cells may belong to the graft donor instead of the recipient. The CDR3 protein: CASTLLRDTGELFF. The bases are TGTGCCAGCACCCTCCTCAGGGACACCGGGGAGCTGTTTTTT.